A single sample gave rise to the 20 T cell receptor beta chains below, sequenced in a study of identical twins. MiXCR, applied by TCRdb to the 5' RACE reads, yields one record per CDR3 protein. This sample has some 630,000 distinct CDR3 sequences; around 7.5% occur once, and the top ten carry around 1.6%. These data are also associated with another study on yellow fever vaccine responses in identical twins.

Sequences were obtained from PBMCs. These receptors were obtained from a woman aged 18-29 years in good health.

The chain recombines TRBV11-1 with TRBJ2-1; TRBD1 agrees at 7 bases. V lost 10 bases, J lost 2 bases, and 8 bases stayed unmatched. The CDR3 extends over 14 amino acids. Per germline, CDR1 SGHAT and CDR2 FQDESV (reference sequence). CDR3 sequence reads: CATSRDSPYNEQFF. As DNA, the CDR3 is TGTGCCACAAGCAGGGACAGTCCCTACAATGAGCAGTTCTTC.

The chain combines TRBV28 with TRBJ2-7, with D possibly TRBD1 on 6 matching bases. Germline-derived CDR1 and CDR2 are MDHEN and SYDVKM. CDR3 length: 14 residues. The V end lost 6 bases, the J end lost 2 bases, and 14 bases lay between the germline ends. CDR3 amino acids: CASSPIGQTYEQYV. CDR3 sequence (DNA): TGTGCCAGCAGCCCTATCGGACAGACCTACGAGCAGTACGTC.

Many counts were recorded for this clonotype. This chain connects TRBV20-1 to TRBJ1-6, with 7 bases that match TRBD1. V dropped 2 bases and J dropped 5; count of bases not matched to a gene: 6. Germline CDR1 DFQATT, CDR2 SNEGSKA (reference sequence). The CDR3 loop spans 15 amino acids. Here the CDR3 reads CSARMGGTDNSPLHF. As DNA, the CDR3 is TGCAGTGCTAGAATGGGCGGGACAGATAATTCACCCCTCCACTTT.

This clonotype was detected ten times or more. For the CDR3, the DNA is TGTGCCAGCAGTCCAGGGGCTAGCGGGGGCTACGAGCAGTACGTC. Its translation: CASSPGASGGYEQYV. The chain links TRBV6-2 or TRBV6-3 to TRBJ2-7; the match to TRBD2 covers 10 bases. The germline CDR1 and CDR2 sequences are MNHEY and SVGEGT. The CDR3 extends over 15 amino acids. The ends lost 5 bases at V and 3 bases at J; junction bases unmatched: 7.

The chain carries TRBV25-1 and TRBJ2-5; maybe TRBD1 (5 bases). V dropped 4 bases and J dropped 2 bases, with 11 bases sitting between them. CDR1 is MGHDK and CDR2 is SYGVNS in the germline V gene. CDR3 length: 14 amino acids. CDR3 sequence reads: CASSAQKGQETQYF. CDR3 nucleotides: TGTGCCAGCAGTGCCCAAAAGGGGCAAGAGACCCAGTACTTC. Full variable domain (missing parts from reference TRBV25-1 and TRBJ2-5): EADIYQTPRYLVIGTGKKITLECSQTMGHDKMYWYQQDPGMELHLIHYSYGVNSTEKGDLSSESTVSRIRTEHFPLTLESARPSHTSQYLCASSAQKGQETQYFGPGTRLLVL.

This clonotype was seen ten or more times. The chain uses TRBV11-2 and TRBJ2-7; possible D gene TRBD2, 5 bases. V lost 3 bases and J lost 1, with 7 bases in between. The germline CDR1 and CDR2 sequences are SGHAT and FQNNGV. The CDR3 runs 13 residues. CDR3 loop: CASSFSESYEQYV. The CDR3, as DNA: TGTGCCAGCAGCTTTAGCGAATCCTACGAGCAGTACGTC.

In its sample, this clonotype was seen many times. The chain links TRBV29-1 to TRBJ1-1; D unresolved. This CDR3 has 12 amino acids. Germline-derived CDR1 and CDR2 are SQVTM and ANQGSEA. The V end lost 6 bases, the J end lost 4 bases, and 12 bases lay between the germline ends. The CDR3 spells CSVKVVGTEAFF. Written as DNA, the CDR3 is TGCAGCGTAAAGGTAGTGGGCACTGAAGCTTTCTTT. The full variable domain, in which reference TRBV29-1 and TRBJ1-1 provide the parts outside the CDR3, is SAVISQKPSRDICQRGTSLTIQCQVDSQVTMMFWYRQQPGQSLTLIATANQGSEATYESGFVIDKFPISRPNLTFSTLTVSNMSPEDSSIYLCSVKVVGTEAFFGQGTRLTVV.

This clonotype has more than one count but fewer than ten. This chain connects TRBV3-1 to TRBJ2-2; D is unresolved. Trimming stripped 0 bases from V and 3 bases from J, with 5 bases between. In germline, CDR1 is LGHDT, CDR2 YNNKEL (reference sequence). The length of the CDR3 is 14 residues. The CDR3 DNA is TGTGCCAGCAGCCAAGAGTGGTACACCGGGGAGCTGTTTTTT. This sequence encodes CASSQEWYTGELFF. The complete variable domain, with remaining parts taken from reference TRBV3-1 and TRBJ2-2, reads DTAVSQTPKYLVTQMGNDKSIKCEQNLGHDTMYWYKQDSKKFLKIMFSYNNKELIINETVPNRFSPKSPDKAHLNLHINSLELGDSAVYFCASSQEWYTGELFFGEGSRLTVL.

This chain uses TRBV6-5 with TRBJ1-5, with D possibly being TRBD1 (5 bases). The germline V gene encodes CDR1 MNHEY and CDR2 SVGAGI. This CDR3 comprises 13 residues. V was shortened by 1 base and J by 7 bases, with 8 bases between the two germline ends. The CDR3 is CASSYFRGQPQHF. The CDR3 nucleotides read TGTGCCAGCAGTTACTTTAGGGGACAGCCCCAGCATTTT.

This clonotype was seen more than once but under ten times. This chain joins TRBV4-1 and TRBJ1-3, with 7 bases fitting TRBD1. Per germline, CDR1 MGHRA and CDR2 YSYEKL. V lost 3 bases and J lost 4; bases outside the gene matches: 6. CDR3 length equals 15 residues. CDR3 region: CASSHDRVWGNTIYF. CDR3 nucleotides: TGCGCCAGCAGCCACGACAGGGTGTGGGGAAACACCATATATTTT.

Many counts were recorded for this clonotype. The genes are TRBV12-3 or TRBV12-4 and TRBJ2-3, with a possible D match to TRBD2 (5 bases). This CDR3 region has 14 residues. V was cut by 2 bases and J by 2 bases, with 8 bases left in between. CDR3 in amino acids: CASSLPSNTDTQYF. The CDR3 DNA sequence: TGTGCCAGCAGTTTACCTAGCAACACAGATACGCAGTATTTT.

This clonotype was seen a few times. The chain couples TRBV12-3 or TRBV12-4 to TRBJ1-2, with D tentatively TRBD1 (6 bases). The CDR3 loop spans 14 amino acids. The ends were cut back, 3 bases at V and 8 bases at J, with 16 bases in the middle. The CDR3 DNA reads TGTGCCAGCAGTTTTGTCAGGGGTGCGGAGGGCTACACCTTC. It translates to CASSFVRGAEGYTF.

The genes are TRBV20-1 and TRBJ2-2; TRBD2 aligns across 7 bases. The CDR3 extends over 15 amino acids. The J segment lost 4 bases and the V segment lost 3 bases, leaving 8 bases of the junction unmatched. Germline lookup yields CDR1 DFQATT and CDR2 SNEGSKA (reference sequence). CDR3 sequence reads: CSARRPGGATGELFF. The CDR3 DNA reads TGCAGTGCTAGGAGGCCGGGGGGTGCCACCGGGGAGCTGTTTTTT.

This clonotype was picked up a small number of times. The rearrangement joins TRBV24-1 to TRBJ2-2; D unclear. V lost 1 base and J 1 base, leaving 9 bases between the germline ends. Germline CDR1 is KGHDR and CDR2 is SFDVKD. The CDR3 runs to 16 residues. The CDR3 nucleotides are TGTGCCACCAGTGATTTCCCCGGACGGAACACCGGGGAGCTGTTTTTT. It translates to CATSDFPGRNTGELFF.

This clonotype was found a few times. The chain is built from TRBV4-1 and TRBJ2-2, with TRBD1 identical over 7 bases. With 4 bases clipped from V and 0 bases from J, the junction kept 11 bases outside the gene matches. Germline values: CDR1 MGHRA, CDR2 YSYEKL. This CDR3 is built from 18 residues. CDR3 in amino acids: CASSRLKGDSPNTGELFF. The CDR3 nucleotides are TGCGCCAGCAGCCGGCTGAAGGGGGACAGCCCGAACACCGGGGAGCTGTTTTTT.

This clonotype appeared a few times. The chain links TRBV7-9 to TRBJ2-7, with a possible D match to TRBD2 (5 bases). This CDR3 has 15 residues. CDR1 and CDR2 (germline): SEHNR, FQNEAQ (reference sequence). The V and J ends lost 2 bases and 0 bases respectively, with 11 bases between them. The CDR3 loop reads CASSLQAGLSYEQYF. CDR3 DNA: TGTGCCAGCAGCTTACAGGCAGGACTCTCCTACGAGCAGTACTTC.

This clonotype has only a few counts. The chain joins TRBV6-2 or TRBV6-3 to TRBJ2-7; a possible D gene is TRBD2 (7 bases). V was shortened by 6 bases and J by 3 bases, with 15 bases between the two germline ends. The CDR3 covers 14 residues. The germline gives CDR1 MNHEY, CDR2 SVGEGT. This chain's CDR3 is CASSETGLGYEQYF. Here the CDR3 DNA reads TGTGCCAGCAGCGAGACAGGACTAGGCTACGAGCAGTACTTC.

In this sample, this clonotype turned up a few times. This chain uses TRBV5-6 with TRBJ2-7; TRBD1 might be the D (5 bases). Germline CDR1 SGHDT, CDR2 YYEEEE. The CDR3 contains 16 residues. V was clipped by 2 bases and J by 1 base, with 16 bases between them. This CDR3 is CASSFRSGFKSYEQYV. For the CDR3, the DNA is TGTGCCAGCAGCTTTCGATCAGGGTTCAAATCCTACGAGCAGTACGTC.

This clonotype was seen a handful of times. CDR3: CSARDRKGWEAFF. For the CDR3, the DNA is TGCAGTGCTAGAGATCGAAAGGGGTGGGAAGCTTTCTTT. V gene TRBV20-1 combines with J gene TRBJ1-1, with D perhaps matching TRBD1 (5 bases). From germline, CDR1 is DFQATT and CDR2 SNEGSKA (reference sequence). V was cut by 0 bases and J by 8 bases, with 13 bases left in between. CDR3 length: 13 amino acids.

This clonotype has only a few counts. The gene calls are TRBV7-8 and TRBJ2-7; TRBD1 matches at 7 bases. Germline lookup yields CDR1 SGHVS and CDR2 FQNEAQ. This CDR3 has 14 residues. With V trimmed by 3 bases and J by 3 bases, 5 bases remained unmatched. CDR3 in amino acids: CASSFNQGDYEQYF. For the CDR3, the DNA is TGTGCCAGCAGCTTTAATCAGGGGGACTACGAGCAGTACTTC. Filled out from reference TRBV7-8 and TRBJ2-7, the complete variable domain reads GAGVSQSPRYKVAKRGQDVALRCDPISGHVSLFWYQQALGQGPEFLTYFQNEAQLDKSGLPSDRFFAERPEGSVSTLKIQRTQQEDSAVYLCASSFNQGDYEQYFGPGTRLTVT.